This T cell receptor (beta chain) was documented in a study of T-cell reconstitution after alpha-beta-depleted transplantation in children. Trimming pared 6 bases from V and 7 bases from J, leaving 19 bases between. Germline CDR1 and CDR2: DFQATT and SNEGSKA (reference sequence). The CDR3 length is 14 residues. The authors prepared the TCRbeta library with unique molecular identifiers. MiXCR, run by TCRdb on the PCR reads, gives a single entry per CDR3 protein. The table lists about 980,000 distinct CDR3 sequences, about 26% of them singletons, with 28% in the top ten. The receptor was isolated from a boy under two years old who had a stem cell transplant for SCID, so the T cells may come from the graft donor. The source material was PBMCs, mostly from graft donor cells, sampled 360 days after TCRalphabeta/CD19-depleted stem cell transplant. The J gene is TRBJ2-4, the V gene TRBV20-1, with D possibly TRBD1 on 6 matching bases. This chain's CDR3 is CSALSTTGLNIQYF. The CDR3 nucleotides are TGCAGTGCCCTTAGTACGACAGGATTGAACATTCAGTACTTC.